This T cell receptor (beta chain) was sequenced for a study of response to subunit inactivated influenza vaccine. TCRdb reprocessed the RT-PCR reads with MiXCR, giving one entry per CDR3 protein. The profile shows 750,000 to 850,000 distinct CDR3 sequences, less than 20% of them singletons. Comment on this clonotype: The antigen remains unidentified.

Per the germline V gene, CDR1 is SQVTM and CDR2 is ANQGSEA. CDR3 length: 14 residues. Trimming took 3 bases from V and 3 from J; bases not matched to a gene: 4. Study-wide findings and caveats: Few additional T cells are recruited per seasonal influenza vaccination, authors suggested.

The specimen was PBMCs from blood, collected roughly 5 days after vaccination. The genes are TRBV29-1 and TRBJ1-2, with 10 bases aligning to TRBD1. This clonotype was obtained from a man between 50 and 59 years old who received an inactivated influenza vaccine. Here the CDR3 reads CSVERTGGHYGYTF. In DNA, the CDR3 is TGCAGCGTTGAGAGGACAGGGGGACACTATGGCTACACCTTC.